This T cell receptor beta chain was retrieved from a study of T cells in Graves' hyperthyroidism and ophthalmopathy. There are a few counts of this clonotype. The V gene's germline CDR1 is LNHNV and CDR2 YYDKDF (reference sequence). Trimming removed 5 bases from V and 5 bases from J, with 13 bases in between. This CDR3 contains 14 residues. Researchers took RNA transcripts and amplified the TCR beta CDR3 regions from them. Researchers ran a first-round RT-PCR on the TCR CDR3 using the HTBI primer set. Each CDR3 protein gets one entry after TCRdb re-called the multiplex PCR reads with MiXCR. The sample lists a few hundred thousand distinct CDR3 sequences; roughly a fifth were seen once.

The specimen was blood. The sequence was obtained from a middle-aged man with Graves' ophthalmopathy. This chain uses TRBV15 with TRBJ2-1, with D perhaps assigned TRBD1 or TRBD2 (5 bases each). The CDR3 DNA reads TGTGCCACCAGCTTTTGGGACCCTCACAATGAGCAGTTCTTC. Its protein product is CATSFWDPHNEQFF.